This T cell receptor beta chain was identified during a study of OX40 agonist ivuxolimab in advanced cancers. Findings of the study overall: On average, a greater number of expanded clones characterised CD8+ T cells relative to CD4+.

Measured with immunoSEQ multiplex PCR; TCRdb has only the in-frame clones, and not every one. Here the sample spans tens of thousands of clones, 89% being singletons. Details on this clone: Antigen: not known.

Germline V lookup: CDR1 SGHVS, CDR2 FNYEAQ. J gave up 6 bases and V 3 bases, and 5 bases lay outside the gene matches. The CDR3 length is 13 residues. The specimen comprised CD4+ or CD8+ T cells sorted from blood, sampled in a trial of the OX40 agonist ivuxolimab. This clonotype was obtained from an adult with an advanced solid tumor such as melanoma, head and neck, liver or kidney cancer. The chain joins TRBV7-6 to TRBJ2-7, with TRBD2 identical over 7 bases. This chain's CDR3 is CASSLLAGVEQYF. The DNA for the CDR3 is TGTGCCAGCAGCTTGTTGGCGGGGGTCGAGCAGTACTTC.